The 31 T cell receptor beta chains below all came from one sample that was sequenced in a study of cytomegalovirus exposure and HLA in healthy donors. Primers included in the PCR were 60 Vbeta and 13 Jbeta primers. Clones were read by immunoSEQ multiplex PCR, and TCRdb kept only the in-frame ones, dropping some. This repertoire includes about 110,000 clones. The sample consisted of PBMCs. Source of these receptors: a man aged 30-40 years in good health and CMV-seronegative.

The chain employs TRBV4-1 and TRBJ1-4; 8 nucleotides line up with TRBD1. Unmatched junction bases numbered 17, after V lost 3 bases and J lost 8 bases. The CDR3 runs to 18 residues. Germline lookup yields CDR1 MGHRA and CDR2 YSYEKL. The CDR3, as DNA: TGCGCCAGCAGCCACGACGTGGGACGTACAGGGGGTGGCGAAAAACTGTTTTTT. This encodes CASSHDVGRTGGGEKLFF.

This chain links TRBV5-1 with TRBJ1-4, with D maybe TRBD1 (5 bases). V was trimmed by 1 base and J by 0 bases, leaving 7 bases between them. Germline CDR1 reads SGHRS; CDR2 reads YFSETQ. The CDR3 contains 15 residues. CDR3 sequence reads: CASSLTRATNEKLFF. The CDR3 DNA follows: TGCGCCAGCAGCTTGACCAGGGCAACTAATGAAAAACTGTTTTTT.

The rearrangement uses TRBV5-5 and TRBJ2-7; weak D call: TRBD2 (5 bases). There are 14 residues in the CDR3. V was trimmed by 4 bases and J by 5 bases, leaving 16 bases between them. Germline values: CDR1 SGHKS, CDR2 YYEKEE (reference sequence). The CDR3 spells CASSPVERVNEQYF. CDR3 DNA sequence: TGTGCCAGCAGCCCGGTAGAGAGGGTGAACGAGCAGTACTTC.

This sequence joins TRBV6-4 and TRBJ2-3; TRBD2 is a possible D gene (6 bases). Germline loops: CDR1 MRHNA, CDR2 SNTAGT. This CDR3 has 16 residues. The V and J ends lost 0 bases and 0 bases respectively, with 10 bases between them. CDR3 DNA sequence: TGTGCCAGCAGTGACTCAGCGGGCGCTAGCACAGATACGCAGTATTTT. Translated, it gives CASSDSAGASTDTQYF.

The chain couples TRBV5-1 to TRBJ2-7, with TRBD2 matching over 7 bases. The J segment lost 0 bases and the V segment lost 0 bases, leaving 3 bases of the junction unmatched. The length of the CDR3 is 15 residues. Germline V gene lookup returns CDR1 SGHRS and CDR2 YFSETQ. The CDR3 sequence: CASSLGEGGSYEQYF. In nucleotides, the CDR3 is TGCGCCAGCAGCTTGGGGGAGGGAGGCTCCTACGAGCAGTACTTC.

The CDR3 sequence: CASSLRAYEQYF. For the CDR3, the DNA is TGTGCCAGCAGCTTGCGAGCGTACGAGCAGTACTTC. The genes are TRBV5-6 and TRBJ2-7; no definite D call. CDR3 length: 12 amino acids. Germline V gene data show CDR1 as SGHDT and CDR2 as YYEEEE. V was cut by 1 base and J by 4 bases, with 6 bases left in between.

V usage is TRBV28 and J usage is TRBJ1-2; maybe TRBD1 (5 bases). The CDR3 is 13 amino acids. Trimming pared 3 bases from V and 3 bases from J, leaving 8 bases between. Looked up from germline, CDR1 is MDHEN and CDR2 is SYDVKM. The CDR3 loop is CASSFGRDYGYTF. For the CDR3, the DNA is TGTGCCAGCAGTTTCGGCAGGGACTATGGCTACACCTTC.

This chain connects TRBV5-4 to TRBJ1-2, with D possibly matching TRBD1 (6 bases). Trimming took off 4 bases at V and 4 bases at J, with 11 bases between the two ends. Per germline, CDR1 SGHNT and CDR2 YYREEE (reference sequence). The CDR3 spans 13 residues. Here the CDR3 reads CASSANRAYGYTF. CDR3 coding DNA: TGTGCCAGCAGCGCAAACAGGGCCTATGGCTACACCTTC.

V and J are TRBV12-5 and TRBJ2-1, with a tentative D call TRBD2 (5 bases). This CDR3 has 14 residues. The V gene's germline CDR1 is LGHNT and CDR2 FRNRAP. V shed 1 base and J shed 7 bases, with 11 bases lying between them. CDR3 loop: CASGLEVRGNEQFF. CDR3 coding DNA: TGTGCTAGTGGTTTGGAAGTTCGAGGGAATGAGCAGTTCTTC.

V is TRBV12-2 and J is TRBJ1-2; TRBD1 is the table's D call, not checked against the DNA. TRBV12-2 is an annotated pseudogene. The length of the CDR3 is 15 residues. The CDR3 coding sequence is TGTGCAAGTCGCTACCCACAGTTAGCTAACTATGGCTACACCTTC. This codes for CASRYPQLANYGYTF.

The rearrangement links TRBV5-1 to TRBJ1-2; possibly TRBD1 for D (5 bases). V shed 0 bases and J shed 3 bases, with 12 bases lying between them. The CDR3 totals 15 residues. Germline CDR1 SGHRS, CDR2 YFSETQ. CDR3 coding DNA: TGCGCCAGCAGCTTGGCCGGGGAGGGGTACTATGGCTACACCTTC. It is translated as CASSLAGEGYYGYTF.

V and J are TRBV18 and TRBJ1-5; no firm D call. The CDR3 extends over 15 amino acids. The V end was cut by 3 bases, the J end by 5 bases, with 14 bases between. In germline, CDR1 is KGHSH, CDR2 LQKENI. The CDR3 nucleotides are TGTGCCAGCTCACCCGGTTTGGGCGCAGATCAGCCCCAGCATTTT. Translation gives CASSPGLGADQPQHF.

The chain is built from TRBV2 and TRBJ2-3, with a tentative D call TRBD2 (7 bases). V was cut by 3 bases and J by 4 bases, with 14 bases left in between. The CDR3 is 15 residues long. CDR1 is SNHLY and CDR2 is FYNNEI in the germline V gene. CDR3 residues: CASSEEGGSPDTQYF. The CDR3 nucleotides are TGTGCCAGCAGTGAGGAGGGGGGGTCCCCAGATACGCAGTATTTT.

The chain has TRBV7-2 and TRBJ1-2; weak D call: TRBD1 (5 bases). There are 12 residues in the CDR3. The germline CDR1 and CDR2 sequences are SGHTA and FQGNSA. Trimming cost V 3 bases and J 7 bases, with 9 bases left between them. CDR3 residues: CASSFSGLGYTF. CDR3 sequence (DNA): TGTGCCAGCAGCTTTTCAGGGCTTGGCTACACCTTC.

The genes are TRBV19 and TRBJ2-1; a possible D gene is TRBD2 (7 bases). The CDR3 is 15 amino acids. The germline CDR1 and CDR2 sequences are LNHDA and SQIVND (reference sequence). V dropped 5 bases and J dropped 7 bases, with 18 bases sitting between them. Here the CDR3 reads CASSPRGEGINEQFF. CDR3 coding DNA: TGTGCCAGTAGTCCTAGGGGGGAGGGAATAAATGAGCAGTTCTTC. Full variable domain (missing parts from reference TRBV19 and TRBJ2-1): DGGITQSPKYLFRKEGQNVTLSCEQNLNHDAMYWYRQDPGQGLRLIYYSQIVNDFQKGDIAEGYSVSREKKESFPLTVTSAQKNPTAFYLCASSPRGEGINEQFFGPGTRLTVL.

V gene TRBV5-8 combines with J gene TRBJ2-1; 8 positions match TRBD1. Unmatched junction bases numbered 3, after V lost 0 bases and J lost 4 bases. The CDR3 consists of 15 residues. Germline V gives CDR1 SGHTS, CDR2 YDEGEE. The CDR3 region has the DNA TGTGCCAGCAGCTTGGCCGGACAGGGATACAATGAGCAGTTCTTC. Its translation is CASSLAGQGYNEQFF.

The genes are TRBV9 and TRBJ2-3; tentatively, D is TRBD2 (6 bases). The CDR3 runs 14 residues. V was trimmed by 1 base and J by 1 base, leaving 7 bases between them. Germline V lookup: CDR1 SGDLS, CDR2 YYNGEE. The CDR3 DNA reads as TGTGCCAGCAGCGTATCGGGGGGCACAGATACGCAGTATTTT. Translation gives CASSVSGGTDTQYF.

This rearrangement joins TRBV5-1 to TRBJ2-3, with 14 bases aligning to TRBD2. Germline loops: CDR1 SGHRS, CDR2 YFSETQ. The trim removed 4 bases at V and 5 bases at J, leaving 9 bases unmatched. The length of the CDR3 is 17 residues. CDR3 in DNA: TGCGCCAGCAGCGTCGGGACTAGCGGGGGCGGGGGAGATACGCAGTATTTT. It encodes CASSVGTSGGGGDTQYF.

Comment on this clone: Compared with germline, one end of the junction differs, possibly owing to a read error. The chain couples TRBV7-2 to TRBJ2-7; 10 bases match TRBD1. This CDR3 has 14 residues. Germline assignment: CDR1 SGHTA and CDR2 FQGNSA. This CDR3 reads CVSRQRTGGYEQYF. The DNA for the CDR3 is TGTGTCAGCAGACAGCGGACAGGGGGATACGAGCAGTACTTC.

The V call is TRBV2, the J call TRBJ2-5; D might be TRBD1 (6 bases). The CDR3 length is 14 residues. Looked up from germline, CDR1 is SNHLY and CDR2 is FYNNEI. V shed 1 base and J shed 7 bases, with 13 bases lying between them. The CDR3 sequence is CASSEGTARGTQYF. The DNA for the CDR3 is TGTGCCAGCAGTGAAGGGACAGCCCGGGGGACCCAGTACTTC.

The V and J genes are TRBV29-1 and TRBJ2-5; TRBD1 matches 7 bases. The V gene end was trimmed by 6 bases and the J gene end by 3 bases; junction bases not matched to a gene: 4. Germline V gene data show CDR1 as SQVTM and CDR2 as ANQGSEA. The CDR3 loop spans 12 amino acids. CDR3 DNA sequence: TGCAGCGTCGGGACAGAAGAAGAGACCCAGTACTTC. Translating it yields CSVGTEEETQYF.

The DNA for the CDR3 is TGTGCCAGCATTTTAGCGGGGGGGGTCAATGAGCAGTTCTTC. Its translation is CASILAGGVNEQFF. This chain uses TRBV6-1 with TRBJ2-1; 11 bases are shared with TRBD2. This CDR3 comprises 14 residues. V lost 7 bases and J lost 6; bases outside the gene matches: 5. Germline V gives CDR1 MNHNS, CDR2 SASEGT.

With respect to this clone: Other DNA sequences in the sample encode the same CDR3. V is TRBV5-4 and J is TRBJ2-5, with D perhaps TRBD2 (5 bases). The CDR3 loop spans 14 amino acids. V was cut by 0 bases and J by 3 bases, with 9 bases left in between. Per germline, CDR1 SGHNT and CDR2 YYREEE (reference sequence). The CDR3 nucleotides are TGTGCCAGCAGCTTGGCCCGAGGGAAAGAGACCCAGTACTTC. The encoded protein is CASSLARGKETQYF. The full variable domain, rest sourced from reference TRBV5-4 and TRBJ2-5, is ETGVTQSPTHLIKTRGQQVTLRCSSQSGHNTVSWYQQALGQGPQFIFQYYREEENGRGNFPPRFSGLQFPNYSSELNVNALELDDSALYLCASSLARGKETQYFGPGTRLLVL.

The chain carries TRBV12-5 and TRBJ2-5; D remains ambiguous. This CDR3 contains 12 residues. Germline CDR1 LGHNT, CDR2 FRNRAP. With 1 base removed from V and 5 bases from J, the gap between germline ends came to 5 bases. The CDR3 protein is CASGLARETQYF. The DNA of the CDR3 is TGTGCTAGTGGTTTGGCACGGGAGACCCAGTACTTC.

DNA for the CDR3: TGTGCCAGCACTTTCGGTCAGCCCCAGCATTTT. This encodes CASTFGQPQHF. V gene TRBV6-5 combines with J gene TRBJ1-5; D is undetermined. With 7 bases removed from V and 6 bases from J, the gap between germline ends came to 7 bases. This CDR3 comprises 11 residues. Germline V gene data show CDR1 as MNHEY and CDR2 as SVGAGI.

The chain joins TRBV6-5 to TRBJ2-7, with D possibly being TRBD1 (6 bases). Germline loops: CDR1 MNHEY, CDR2 SVGAGI. The CDR3 totals 15 residues. Trimming stripped 6 bases from V and 2 bases from J, with 17 bases between. CDR3 DNA sequence: TGTGCCAGCAGGCGCCACAGGGAATTCACCTACGAGCAGTACTTC. This codes for CASRRHREFTYEQYF.

The CDR3 sequence is CASSKMDNPDYGYTF. The DNA of the CDR3 is TGTGCCAGCAGCAAAATGGACAATCCCGACTATGGCTACACCTTC. The V call is TRBV21-1, the J call TRBJ1-2; the table's D call TRBD1 went unverified against the DNA. TRBV21-1 is a documented pseudogene. The CDR3 has 15 residues.

The CDR3 here is CASSPPWGESSYEQYF. As DNA, the CDR3 is TGCGCCAGCAGCCCACCGTGGGGGGAGAGCTCCTACGAGCAGTACTTC. The rearrangement links TRBV5-1 to TRBJ2-7; possibly TRBD2 for D (6 bases). Germline loops: CDR1 SGHRS, CDR2 YFSETQ. V was pared by 4 bases and J by 0 bases, with 17 bases between. This CDR3 comprises 16 residues.

V and J are TRBV18 and TRBJ1-5; D is possibly TRBD1 (6 bases). The V gene lost 5 bases and the J gene lost 5 bases, with 13 bases spanning the gap. The V gene's germline CDR1 is KGHSH and CDR2 LQKENI. There are 14 residues in the CDR3. The CDR3 sequence is CASSEQGSDQPQHF. The CDR3 DNA follows: TGTGCCAGCTCAGAACAGGGCTCGGATCAGCCCCAGCATTTT.

V gene TRBV2 combines with J gene TRBJ2-5; D is uncertain. CDR1 is SNHLY and CDR2 is FYNNEI in the germline V gene. The length of the CDR3 is 11 residues. Trimming took 6 bases from V and 4 from J, leaving 6 bases between them. The CDR3 DNA reads as TGTGCCAGCAGAACTATAGAGACCCAGTACTTC. Residues: CASRTIETQYF.

The chain has TRBV15 and TRBJ1-2, with D possibly matching TRBD1 (6 bases). The CDR3 runs 15 residues. CDR1 LNHNV and CDR2 YYDKDF come from the germline V gene (reference sequence). Trimming took 3 bases from V and 5 from J, leaving 16 bases between them. The CDR3 protein is CATSSAQGDRYGYTF. DNA of the CDR3: TGTGCCACCAGCAGCGCACAGGGAGATAGGTATGGCTACACCTTC.